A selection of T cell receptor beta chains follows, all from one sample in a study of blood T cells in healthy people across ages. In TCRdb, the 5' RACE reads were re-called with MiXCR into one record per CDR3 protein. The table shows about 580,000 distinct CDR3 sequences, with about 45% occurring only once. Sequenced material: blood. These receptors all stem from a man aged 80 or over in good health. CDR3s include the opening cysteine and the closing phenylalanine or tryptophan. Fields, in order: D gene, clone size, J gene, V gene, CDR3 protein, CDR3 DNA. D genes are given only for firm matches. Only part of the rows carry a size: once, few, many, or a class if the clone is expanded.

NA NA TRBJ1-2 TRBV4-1 CASSQGSGAVYGYTF TGCGCCAGCAGCCAAGGATCTGGGGCTGTCTATGGCTACACCTTC
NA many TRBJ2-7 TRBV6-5 CASSDRADYEQYF TGTGCCAGCAGTGACCGGGCCGACTACGAGCAGTACTTC
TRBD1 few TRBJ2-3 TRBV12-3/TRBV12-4 CASSPGTGGPDTQYF TGTGCCAGCAGCCCCGGGACAGGGGGCCCAGATACGCAGTATTTT
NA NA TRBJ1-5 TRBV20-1 CSARAVQGGQPQHF TGCAGTGCTAGAGCGGTACAGGGTGGTCAGCCCCAGCATTTT
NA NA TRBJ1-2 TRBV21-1 CASSKVRQSCTF TGTGCCAGCAGCAAAGTACGGCAGTCTTGCACCTTC
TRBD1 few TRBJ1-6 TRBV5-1 CASSLAGQGYSPLHF TGCGCCAGCAGCTTGGCGGGACAGGGGTATTCACCCCTCCACTTT
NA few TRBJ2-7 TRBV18 CASSPARASYEQYF TGTGCCAGCTCACCAGCTCGGGCCAGCTACGAGCAGTACTTC
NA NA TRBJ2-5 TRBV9 CASSLGSSWRGQETQYF TGTGCCAGCTCTTTGGGAAGTAGCTGGAGGGGCCAAGAGACCCAGTACTTC
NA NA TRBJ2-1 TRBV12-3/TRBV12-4 CASSLRQNEQFF TGTGCCAGCAGTTTAAGGCAGAATGAGCAGTTCTTC
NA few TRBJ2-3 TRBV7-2 CASSLEWRSTDTQYF TGTGCCAGCAGCTTAGAGTGGAGGAGCACAGATACGCAGTATTTT
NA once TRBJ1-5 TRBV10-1 CARFTGPTGGGGYSNQPQHF TGCGCCAGATTTACCGGGCCGACAGGAGGGGGGGGATATAGCAATCAGCCCCAGCATTTT
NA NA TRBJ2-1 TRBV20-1 CSARGNGLGGPFYNEQFF TGCAGTGCTAGGGGGAACGGGCTGGGGGGCCCTTTCTACAATGAGCAGTTCTTC
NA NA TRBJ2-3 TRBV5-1 CASSPTVTTTQYF TGCGCCAGCAGCCCCACCGTGACCACAACGCAGTATTTT
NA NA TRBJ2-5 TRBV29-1 CSVDRGREETQYF TGCAGCGTTGATCGAGGCAGGGAGGAGACCCAGTACTTC
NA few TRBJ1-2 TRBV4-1 CASSLIWTDANYGYTF TGCGCCAGCAGCCTTATTTGGACGGACGCTAACTATGGCTACACCTTC
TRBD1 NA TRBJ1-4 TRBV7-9 CASSGTGFEKLFF TGTGCCAGCAGCGGGACAGGGTTCGAAAAACTGTTTTTT
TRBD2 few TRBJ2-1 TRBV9 CASSALGTSGRDYNEQFF TGTGCCAGCAGCGCACTTGGGACTAGCGGGAGGGACTACAATGAGCAGTTCTTC
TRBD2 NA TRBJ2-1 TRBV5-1 CASNSGTSWNEQFF TGCGCCAGCAATTCCGGGACTAGCTGGAATGAGCAGTTCTTC
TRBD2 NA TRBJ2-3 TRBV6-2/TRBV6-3 CASSSVGLAGGTQYF TGTGCCAGCAGTTCGGTGGGACTAGCGGGGGGTACGCAGTATTTT
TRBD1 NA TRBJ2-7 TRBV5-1 CASSLSRGRNEQYF TGCGCCAGCAGCTTGAGCAGGGGGCGAAACGAGCAGTACTTC
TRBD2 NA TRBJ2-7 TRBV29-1 CSVEVGPSGRGEQYF TGCAGCGTTGAAGTGGGGCCTAGCGGGAGGGGCGAGCAGTACTTC
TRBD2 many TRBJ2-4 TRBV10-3 CAIQRGSKNIQYF TGTGCCATTCAGCGGGGGTCCAAAAACATTCAGTACTTC
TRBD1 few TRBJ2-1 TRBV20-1 CSASPWTGGSNEQFF TGCAGTGCTAGCCCGTGGACAGGGGGCTCCAATGAGCAGTTCTTC
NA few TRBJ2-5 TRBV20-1 CSAGPGPPSETQYF TGCAGTGCTGGTCCGGGACCGCCGTCAGAGACCCAGTACTTC
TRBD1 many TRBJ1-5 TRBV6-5 CASSRRQGGNQPQHF TGTGCCAGCAGTCGACGACAGGGTGGTAATCAGCCCCAGCATTTT
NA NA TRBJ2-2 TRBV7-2 CASSLSAVTNTGELFF TGTGCCAGCAGCTTATCAGCTGTTACGAACACCGGGGAGCTGTTTTTT
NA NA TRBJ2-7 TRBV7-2 CASSPRSGSGHEQYF TGTGCCAGCAGCCCCCGGTCGGGGTCTGGCCACGAGCAGTACTTC
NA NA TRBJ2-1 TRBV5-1 CTSSSLAAGDNEQFF TGCACCAGCAGCTCGTTAGCCGCTGGGGACAATGAGCAGTTCTTC
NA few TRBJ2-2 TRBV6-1 CASQRDRRPSPSGELFF TGTGCCAGTCAAAGAGACAGGAGGCCATCGCCCTCCGGGGAGCTGTTTTTT
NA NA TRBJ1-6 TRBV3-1 CASSHLSYNSPLHF TGTGCCAGCAGCCATCTTTCCTATAATTCACCCCTCCACTTT
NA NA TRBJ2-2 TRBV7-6 CASSSHSQYGELFF TGTGCCAGCAGCTCCCATTCCCAGTACGGGGAGCTGTTTTTT
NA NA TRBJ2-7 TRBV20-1 CGARDRAGAYNEQYF TGCGGTGCTAGAGATCGTGCGGGGGCCTACAATGAGCAGTACTTC
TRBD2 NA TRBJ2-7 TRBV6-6 CASTPTSGGRVYEQYF TGTGCCAGCACCCCAACTAGCGGGGGCCGGGTCTACGAGCAGTACTTC
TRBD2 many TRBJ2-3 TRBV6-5 CASSPTSGSTDTQYF TGTGCCAGCAGCCCCACTAGCGGGAGCACAGATACGCAGTATTTT
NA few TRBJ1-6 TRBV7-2 CASSLRVDSPLHF TGTGCCAGCAGCCTAAGGGTGGATTCACCCCTCCACTTT
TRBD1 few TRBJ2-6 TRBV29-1 CSVKDRASGANVLTF TGCAGCGTTAAGGACAGGGCCTCTGGGGCCAACGTCCTGACTTTC
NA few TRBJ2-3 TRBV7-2 CASSLADSTDTQYF TGTGCCAGCAGCTTAGCGGATAGCACAGATACGCAGTATTTT
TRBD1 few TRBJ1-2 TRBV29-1 CSVGQGVGNGYTF TGCAGCGTTGGACAGGGGGTTGGTAATGGCTACACCTTC
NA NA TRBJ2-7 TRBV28 CASSLAGQRLSSYEQYF TGTGCCAGCAGTTTGGCCGGACAGCGATTAAGCTCCTACGAGCAGTACTTC
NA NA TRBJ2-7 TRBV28 CASWSGYEQHF TGTGCCAGTTGGTCGGGTTACGAGCAGCACTTC
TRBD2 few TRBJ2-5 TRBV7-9 CASSSGLAGTETQYF TGTGCCAGCAGTTCCGGACTAGCGGGGACGGAGACCCAGTACTTC
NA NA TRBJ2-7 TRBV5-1 CASSFKSSYEQYF TGCGCCAGCAGCTTCAAGTCCTCCTACGAGCAGTACTTC
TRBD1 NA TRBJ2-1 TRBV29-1 CSVEPGGGEQFF TGCAGCGTTGAACCAGGGGGCGGTGAGCAGTTCTTC
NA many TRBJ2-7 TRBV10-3 CAISEAANYEQYF TGTGCCATCAGTGAAGCAGCTAACTACGAGCAGTACTTC
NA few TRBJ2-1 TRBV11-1 CASSLDRTNSEQFF TGTGCCAGCAGCTTAGACAGGACTAACTCTGAGCAGTTCTTC
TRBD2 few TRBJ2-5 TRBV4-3 CASSQGLADRETQYF TGCGCCAGCAGCCAAGGACTAGCGGACCGAGAGACCCAGTACTTC
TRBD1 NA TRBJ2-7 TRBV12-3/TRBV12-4 CASTTGLHEQYF TGTGCCAGCACGACAGGGCTACACGAGCAGTACTTC
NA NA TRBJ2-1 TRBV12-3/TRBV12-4 CASSLVGASYEQFF TGTGCCAGCAGTCTGGTGGGGGCTTCCTACGAGCAGTTCTTC
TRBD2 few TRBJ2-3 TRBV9 CASSVAPSGRPDTQYF TGTGCCAGCAGCGTAGCTCCTAGCGGGAGGCCAGATACGCAGTATTTT
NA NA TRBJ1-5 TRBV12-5 CASGLVHQPQHF TGTGCTAGTGGTTTGGTACACCAGCCCCAGCATTTT
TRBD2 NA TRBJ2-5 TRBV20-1 CSASGLAGAEQETQYF TGCAGTGCTTCGGGACTAGCGGGAGCGGAGCAAGAGACCCAGTACTTC
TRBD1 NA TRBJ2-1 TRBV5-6 CASSFGQGVSYNEQFF TGTGCCAGCAGCTTTGGTCAGGGGGTCTCCTACAATGAGCAGTTCTTC